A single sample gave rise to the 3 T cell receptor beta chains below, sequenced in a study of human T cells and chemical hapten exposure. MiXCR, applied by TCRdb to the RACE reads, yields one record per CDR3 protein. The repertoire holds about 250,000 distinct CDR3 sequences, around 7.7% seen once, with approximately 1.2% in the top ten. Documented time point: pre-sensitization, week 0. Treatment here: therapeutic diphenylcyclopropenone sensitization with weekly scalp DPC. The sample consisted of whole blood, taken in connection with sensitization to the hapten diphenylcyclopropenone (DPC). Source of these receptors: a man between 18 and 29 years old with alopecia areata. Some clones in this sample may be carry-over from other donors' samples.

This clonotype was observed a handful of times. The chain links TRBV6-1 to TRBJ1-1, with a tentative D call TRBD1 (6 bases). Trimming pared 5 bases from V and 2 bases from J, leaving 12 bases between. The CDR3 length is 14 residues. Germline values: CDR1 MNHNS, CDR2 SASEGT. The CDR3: CASSISGVNTEAFF. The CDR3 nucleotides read TGTGCCAGCAGTATTTCAGGGGTTAACACTGAAGCTTTCTTT.

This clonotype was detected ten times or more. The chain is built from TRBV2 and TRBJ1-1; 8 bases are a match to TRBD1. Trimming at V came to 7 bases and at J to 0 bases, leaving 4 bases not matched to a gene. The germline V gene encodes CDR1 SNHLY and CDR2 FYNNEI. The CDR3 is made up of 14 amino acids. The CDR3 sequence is CASIPGGLNTEAFF. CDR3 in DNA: TGTGCCAGCATCCCAGGGGGCCTGAACACTGAAGCTTTCTTT.

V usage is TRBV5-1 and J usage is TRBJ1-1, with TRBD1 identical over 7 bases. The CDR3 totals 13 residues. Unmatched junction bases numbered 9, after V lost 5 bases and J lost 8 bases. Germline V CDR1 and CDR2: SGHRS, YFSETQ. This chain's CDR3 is CASSLTGQREAFF. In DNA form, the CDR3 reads TGCGCCAGCAGTTTAACGGGACAGAGAGAAGCTTTCTTT.